This TCR beta chain was sequenced in a study of T cell changes during pregnancy in multiple sclerosis. The CDR3 has 17 residues. V dropped 1 base and J dropped 8; count of bases not matched to a gene: 16. Per the germline V gene, CDR1 is GTSNPN and CDR2 is SVGIG (reference sequence). Using immunoSEQ multiplex PCR, the repertoire was profiled, and TCRdb retains in-frame clones only, with some absent. Here the sample spans 55,000 to 70,000 clones, roughly 93% being singletons. This clone was picked up one time. The V and J genes are TRBV30 and TRBJ2-3; 9 nucleotides agree with TRBD1. The sample here was CD4+ T cells from peripheral blood mononuclear cells, taken before pregnancy. This receptor was obtained from a female donor with multiple sclerosis, enrolled in a pregnancy study. CDR3 bases: TGTGCCTGGAGTGAAGAGGACAGGGGAAGACTCAAGGCTACGCAGTATTTT. This codes for CAWSEEDRGRLKATQYF. The full variable domain, rest sourced from reference TRBV30 and TRBJ2-3, is SQTIHQWPATLVQPVGSPLSLECTVEGTSNPNLYWYRQAAGRGLQLLFYSVGIGQISSEVPQNLSASRPQDRQFILSSKKLLLSDSGFYLCAWSEEDRGRLKATQYFGPGTRLTVL.